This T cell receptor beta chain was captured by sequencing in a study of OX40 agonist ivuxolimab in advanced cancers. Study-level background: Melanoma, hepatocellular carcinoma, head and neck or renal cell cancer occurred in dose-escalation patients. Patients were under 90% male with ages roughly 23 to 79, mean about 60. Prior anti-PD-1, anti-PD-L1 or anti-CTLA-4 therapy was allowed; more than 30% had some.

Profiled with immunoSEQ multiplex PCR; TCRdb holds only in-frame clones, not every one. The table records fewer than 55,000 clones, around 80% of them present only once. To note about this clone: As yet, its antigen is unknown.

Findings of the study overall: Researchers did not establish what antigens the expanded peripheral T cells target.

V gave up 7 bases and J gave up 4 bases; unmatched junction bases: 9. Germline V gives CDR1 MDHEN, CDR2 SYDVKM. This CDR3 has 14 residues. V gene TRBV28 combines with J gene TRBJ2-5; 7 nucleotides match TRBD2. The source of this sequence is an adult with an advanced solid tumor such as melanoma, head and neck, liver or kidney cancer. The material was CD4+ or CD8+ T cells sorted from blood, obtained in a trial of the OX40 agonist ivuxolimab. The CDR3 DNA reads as TGTGCCAGCATCCAAGGCGGGGAGGGAGAGACCCAGTACTTC. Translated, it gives CASIQGGEGETQYF. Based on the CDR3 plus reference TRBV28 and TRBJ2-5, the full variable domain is DVKVTQSSRYLVKRTGEKVFLECVQDMDHENMFWYRQDPGLGLRLIYFSYDVKMKEKGDIPEGYSVSREKKERFSLILESASTNQTSMYLCASIQGGEGETQYFGPGTRLLVL.